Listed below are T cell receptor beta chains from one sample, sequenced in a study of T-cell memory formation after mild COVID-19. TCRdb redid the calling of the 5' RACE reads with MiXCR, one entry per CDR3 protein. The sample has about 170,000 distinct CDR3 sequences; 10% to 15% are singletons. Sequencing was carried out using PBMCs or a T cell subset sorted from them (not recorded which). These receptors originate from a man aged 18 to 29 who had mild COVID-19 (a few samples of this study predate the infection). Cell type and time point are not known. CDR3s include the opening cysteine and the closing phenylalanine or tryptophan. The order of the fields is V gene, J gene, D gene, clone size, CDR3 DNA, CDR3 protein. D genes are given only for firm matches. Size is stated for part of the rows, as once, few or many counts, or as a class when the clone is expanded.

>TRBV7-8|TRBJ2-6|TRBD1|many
TGTGCCAGCAGCTTGGGACAGGGAGCCGGGGCCAACGTCCTGACTTTC
CASSLGQGAGANVLTF
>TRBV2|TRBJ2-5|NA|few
TGTGCCAGCCTTCTTTCGTACCAAGAGACCCAGTACTTC
CASLLSYQETQYF
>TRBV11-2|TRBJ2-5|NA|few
TGTGCCAGCAGCTTGAGTCAGGTGGAGACCCAGTACTTC
CASSLSQVETQYF
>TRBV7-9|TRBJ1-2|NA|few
TGTGCCAGCAGCTTAGACGCGGGGGGTGTCGGCTACACCTTC
CASSLDAGGVGYTF
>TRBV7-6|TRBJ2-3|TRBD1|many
TGTGCCAGCAGCTCAAGAACAGGGGCCCAAGGCACAGATACGCAGTATTTT
CASSSRTGAQGTDTQYF
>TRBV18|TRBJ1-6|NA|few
TGTGCCAGCTCACCAGGGGTGGCGGGGAGTAATTCACCCCTCCACTTT
CASSPGVAGSNSPLHF
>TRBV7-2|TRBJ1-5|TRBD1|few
TGTGCCAGCAGTAGGGGGCAAAATCAGCCCCAGCATTTT
CASSRGQNQPQHF
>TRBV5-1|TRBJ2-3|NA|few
TGCGCCAGCAGCCCGGGGGTGGGAGATACGCAGTATTTT
CASSPGVGDTQYF
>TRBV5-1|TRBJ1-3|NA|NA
TGCGCCAGCAGCTCTCAGCCGACAGGAGATGGAAACACCATATATTTT
CASSSQPTGDGNTIYF
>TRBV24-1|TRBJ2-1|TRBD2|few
TGTGCCACCAGTGACCCCGGGACTAGCTTAAGTGAGCAGTTCTTC
CATSDPGTSLSEQFF
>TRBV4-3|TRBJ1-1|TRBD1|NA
TGCGCCAGCAGCCAAGGACAGGGTTTCACTGAAGCTTTCTTT
CASSQGQGFTEAFF
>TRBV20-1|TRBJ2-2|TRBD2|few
TGCAGTGCTTCCCAAAGCGGGGGAAGGAACACCGGGGAGCTGTTTTTT
CSASQSGGRNTGELFF
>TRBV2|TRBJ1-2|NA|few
TGTGCCAGCAGTGAGGCTCTAGACGGCGGCTACACCTTC
CASSEALDGGYTF
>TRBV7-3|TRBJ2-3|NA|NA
TGTGCCAGCAGCTTCGGTTCAGATACGCAGTATTTT
CASSFGSDTQYF
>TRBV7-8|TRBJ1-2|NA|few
TGTGCCAGCAGCTCCGGAACAGGTCTCGGCTACACCTTC
CASSSGTGLGYTF
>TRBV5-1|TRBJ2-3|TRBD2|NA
TGCGCCAGCAGCTTGAGCGGGGAGGCAGATACGCAGTATTTT
CASSLSGEADTQYF
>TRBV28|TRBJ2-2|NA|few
TGTGCCAGCAGTTTCCCCGGGGCCAACACCGGGGAGCTGTTTTTT
CASSFPGANTGELFF
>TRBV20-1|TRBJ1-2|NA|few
TGCAGTGCTACGATGTCACAGGGATCCTATGGCTACACCTTC
CSATMSQGSYGYTF
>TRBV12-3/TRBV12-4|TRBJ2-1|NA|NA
TGTGCCAGCAGTTTAATGGCAGGTCTAGAGAATGAGCAGTTCTTC
CASSLMAGLENEQFF
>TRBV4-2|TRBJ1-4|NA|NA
TGTGCCAGCAGCCAAGCAGATAATGAAAAACTGTTTTTT
CASSQADNEKLFF
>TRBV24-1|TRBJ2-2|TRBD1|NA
TGTGCCACCTCGAACCGGGACAGGGGGGACACCGGGGAGCTGTTTTTT
CATSNRDRGDTGELFF
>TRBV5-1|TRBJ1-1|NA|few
TGCGCCACCCCCATCCGGGAAGAAGGCACTGAAGCTTTCTTT
CATPIREEGTEAFF
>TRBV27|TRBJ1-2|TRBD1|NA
TGTGCCAGCAGCCGGGACAGGGGGGACTATGGCTACACCTTC
CASSRDRGDYGYTF
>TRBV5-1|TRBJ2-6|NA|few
TGCGCCAGCAGCAGCCTCGACAGCTCTGGGGCCAACGTCCTGACTTTC
CASSSLDSSGANVLTF
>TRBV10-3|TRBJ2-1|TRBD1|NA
TGTGCCATCAGTGGAGTACAGGGGGCGGGGTCCTACAATGAGCAGTTCTTC
CAISGVQGAGSYNEQFF
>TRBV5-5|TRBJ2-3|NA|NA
TGTGCCAGCAGCACCACCCGGGGGAGTACGCAGTATTTT
CASSTTRGSTQYF
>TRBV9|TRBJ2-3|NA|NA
TGTGCCAGCAGCGTAGACGCCCTCCTCACAGATACGCAGTATTTT
CASSVDALLTDTQYF
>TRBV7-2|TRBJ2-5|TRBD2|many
TGTGCCAGCAGCGCCGTGGGAGGGGTTAGCCAAGAGACCCAGTACTTC
CASSAVGGVSQETQYF
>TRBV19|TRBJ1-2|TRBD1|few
TGTGCCGCGTTAACAGGGGCCGGCTACACCTTC
CAALTGAGYTF
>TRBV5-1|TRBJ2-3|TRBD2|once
TGCGCCAGCAGCTTGGACCTCAGCGGGGGCACAGATACGCAGTATTTT
CASSLDLSGGTDTQYF
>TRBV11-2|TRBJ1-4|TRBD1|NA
TGTGCCAGCAGCCAAGGACAGGGAAATGAAAAACTGTTTTTT
CASSQGQGNEKLFF